This T cell receptor (beta chain) was observed in a study of T cell repertoires in cytomegalovirus infection. Study outcomes and limitations: Using cumulative public TCR beta family frequency, the authors identified those who carried CMV together with the relevant HLA.

This clonotype was seen a handful of times. Its specificity is not known. A single record per CDR3 protein comes from TCRdb applying MiXCR to the reads. The sample shows hundreds of thousands of distinct CDR3 sequences, 20% to 25% of them seen only once. This sequence was found in a human donor in good health (CMV status not recorded). Some clones in this sample may be carry-over from other donors' samples. Input material: CD8+ T cells from PBMCs.

The CDR3 here is CASSFNENEQFF. In nucleotides, the CDR3 is TGTGCCAGCAGCTTTAATGAGAATGAGCAGTTCTTC. This chain joins TRBV7-9 and TRBJ2-1; D remains unclear. V lost 3 bases, J lost 7 bases, and 7 bases lay in between. The CDR3 is 12 residues long. The germline gives CDR1 SEHNR, CDR2 FQNEAQ (reference sequence). Full variable domain (missing parts from reference TRBV7-9 and TRBJ2-1): DTGVSQNPRHKITKRGQNVTFRCDPISEHNRLYWYRQTLGQGPEFLTYFQNEAQLEKSRLLSDRFSAERPKGSFSTLEIQRTEQGDSAMYLCASSFNENEQFFGPGTRLTVL.